This TCR beta chain was retrieved from a study of blood T cells in healthy people across ages. Overall study context: Template switching picked up about one barcoded beta molecule for each two T cells. Whole-study results and caveats: Among T cells, TCR beta diversity per million cells dropped roughly linearly as age rose.

A J-beta primer mix and a sample-barcoded 5' primer were used in a second PCR of roughly 6 to 12 cycles. Unique molecular identifiers of 12 random nucleotides labeled each cDNA. One entry per CDR3 protein, called by TCRdb with MiXCR from the 5' RACE reads. The sample carries 700,000 to 850,000 distinct CDR3 sequences, roughly 40% recorded once. The V and J ends lost 1 base and 9 bases respectively, with 25 bases between them. Germline V gives CDR1 SGHRS, CDR2 YFSETQ. CDR3 length: 17 amino acids. About this clonotype itself: Its specificity is unknown.

The sequenced sample was blood. The V and J genes are TRBV5-1 and TRBJ2-5, with a possible D match to TRBD2 (7 bases). The receptor comes from a man aged 18 to 35 in good health. This chain's CDR3 is CASSLNNGLGGFEAQYF. CDR3 nucleotide sequence: TGCGCCAGCAGCTTGAATAACGGACTAGGGGGATTTGAGGCCCAGTACTTC. The variable domain in full, with the rest retrieved from reference TRBV5-1 and TRBJ2-5, is KAGVTQTPRYLIKTRGQQVTLSCSPISGHRSVSWYQQTPGQGLQFLFEYFSETQRNKGNFPGRFSGRQFSNSRSEMNVSTLELGDSALYLCASSLNNGLGGFEAQYFGPGTRLLVL.